The clone carrying this TCR beta chain was counted many times. Its target is unknown. This entry belongs to a study of CD8 T cells in ankylosing spondylitis. In making TCR beta libraries, quantitative 5'-RACE with molecular barcodes was used. MiXCR was run by TCRdb on the 5' RACE reads, yielding one entry per CDR3 protein. The sample yields more than 100,000 distinct CDR3 sequences, about an eighth seen once. Study results and caveats: Within matched ankylosing spondylitis synovial fluid, disease-linked clones were reportedly significantly enriched. Past studies reported some motif variants in reactive arthritis synovial fluid and blood.

Input material: blood, either unsorted or a sorted T cell fraction (not recorded which). This sequence was found in a female donor with ankylosing spondylitis or in good health (not recorded which).

The CDR3 protein is CSARSEGADNQPQHF. CDR3 coding DNA: TGCAGTGCTAGGAGTGAGGGGGCGGACAATCAGCCCCAGCATTTT. The rearrangement uses TRBV20-1 and TRBJ1-5, with 7 bases that match TRBD1. V trimming: 3 bases; J trimming: 3 bases; junction bases outside the gene matches: 8. CDR3 length: 15 amino acids. Germline V gives CDR1 DFQATT, CDR2 SNEGSKA (reference sequence).